This entry lists 17 T cell receptor beta chains sequenced from one sample in a study of T-cell reconstitution after alpha-beta-depleted transplantation in children. TCRbeta library preparation incorporated unique molecular identifiers. Each CDR3 protein is one row after TCRdb ran MiXCR on the PCR reads. This table has approximately 170,000 distinct CDR3 sequences, 11% appearing once. The specimen comprised PBMCs, sampled before TCRalphabeta/CD19-depleted stem cell transplant. The origin of the receptors is a boy aged 2 to 9 with acute myeloid leukemia, due to receive a stem cell transplant.

This clonotype has ten or more counts. The V and J genes are TRBV29-1 and TRBJ1-1, with D maybe TRBD1 (5 bases). V gave up 7 bases and J gave up 7 bases, with 16 bases separating them. The CDR3 has 12 amino acids. Germline CDR1 SQVTM, CDR2 ANQGSEA. The CDR3 sequence is CSGGGLGVEAFF. In nucleotides, the CDR3 is TGCAGCGGGGGCGGGTTGGGGGTTGAAGCTTTCTTT. The full variable domain, its missing parts supplied by reference TRBV29-1 and TRBJ1-1, is SAVISQKPSRDICQRGTSLTIQCQVDSQVTMMFWYRQQPGQSLTLIATANQGSEATYESGFVIDKFPISRPNLTFSTLTVSNMSPEDSSIYLCSGGGLGVEAFFGQGTRLTVV.

The table lists this clonotype with many counts. The chain combines TRBV29-1 with TRBJ2-2; D possibly corresponds to TRBD1 (6 bases). Germline-derived CDR1 and CDR2 are SQVTM and ANQGSEA. The CDR3 runs to 15 residues. Trimming cost V 4 bases and J 2 bases, with 14 bases left between them. The CDR3 spells CSVVSQGLNTGELFF. The CDR3 nucleotides read TGCAGCGTTGTTAGCCAGGGGCTTAACACCGGGGAGCTGTTTTTT.

The chain has TRBV28 and TRBJ2-5, with 9 bases aligning to TRBD2. This CDR3 is 16 amino acids long. Germline V CDR1 and CDR2: MDHEN, SYDVKM. V gave up 2 bases and J gave up 0 bases; unmatched junction bases: 4. Here the CDR3 DNA reads TGTGCCAGCAGTTTAGTAGCGGGAGCCTACCAAGAGACCCAGTACTTC. Amino acid sequence: CASSLVAGAYQETQYF.

This clonotype has a count of ten or more. The rearrangement joins TRBV27 to TRBJ2-2; unclear D gene. This CDR3 spans 12 amino acids. Trimming pared 6 bases from V and 1 base from J, leaving 3 bases between. In germline, CDR1 is MNHEY, CDR2 SMNVEV (reference sequence). This CDR3 reads CASRRNTGELFF. The DNA of the CDR3 is TGTGCCAGCAGAAGGAACACCGGGGAGCTGTTTTTT.

This clonotype has a count of ten or more. This chain joins TRBV3-1 and TRBJ2-3; TRBD2 aligns across 8 bases. The CDR3 loop spans 16 amino acids. Trimming took 0 bases from V and 2 from J; bases not matched to a gene: 4. Germline V gene data show CDR1 as LGHDT and CDR2 as YNNKEL (reference sequence). The CDR3 is CASSQDRGGNTDTQYF. The CDR3 coding sequence is TGTGCCAGCAGCCAAGATCGGGGGGGCAACACAGATACGCAGTATTTT.

Ten or more counts support this clonotype. The chain combines TRBV7-8 with TRBJ2-3; TRBD1 agrees at 8 bases. V dropped 5 bases and J dropped 1; count of bases not matched to a gene: 5. The CDR3 spans 15 residues. CDR1 is SGHVS and CDR2 is FQNEAQ in the germline V gene. CDR3 amino acids: CASSRDRSGTDTQYF. In DNA, the CDR3 is TGTGCCAGCAGCCGGGACAGGTCCGGCACAGATACGCAGTATTTT.

Ten or more counts support this clonotype. The chain carries TRBV18 and TRBJ1-3; D ambiguous. Per the germline V gene, CDR1 is KGHSH and CDR2 is LQKENI. This CDR3 is built from 14 residues. The V gene lost 3 bases and the J gene lost 3 bases, with 9 bases spanning the gap. The CDR3 here is CASSPGGFGNTIYF. The CDR3 nucleotides read TGTGCCAGCTCACCTGGAGGATTTGGAAACACCATATATTTT. Variable domain in full (rest from reference TRBV18 and TRBJ1-3): NAGVMQNPRHLVRRRGQEARLRCSPMKGHSHVYWYRQLPEEGLKFMVYLQKENIIDESGMPKERFSAEFPKEGPSILRIQQVVRGDSAAYFCASSPGGFGNTIYFGEGSWLTVV.

This clonotype occurred many times. The chain recombines TRBV6-4 with TRBJ2-4, with 8 positions matching TRBD2. J gave up 7 bases and V 5 bases, and 31 bases lay outside the gene matches. The germline CDR1 and CDR2 sequences are MRHNA and SNTAGT. The CDR3 contains 22 residues. CDR3 DNA sequence: TGTGCCAGCAGTCCCCTTATCCAATTACCAACTAAGGGTGAAGCGGGAGAGAACATTCAGTACTTC. This codes for CASSPLIQLPTKGEAGENIQYF.

This clonotype was seen at least ten times. This chain uses TRBV7-9 with TRBJ2-5; 15 bases agree with TRBD2. This CDR3 spans 17 amino acids. Germline values: CDR1 SEHNR, CDR2 FQNEAQ (reference sequence). The V and J ends lost 5 bases and 4 bases, in that order; junction bases with no gene match: 8. CDR3 nucleotide sequence: TGTGCCAGCAGCCCGCGGACTAGCGGGAGGGCGGGAGAGACCCAGTACTTC. It is translated as CASSPRTSGRAGETQYF.

This clonotype was seen ten or more times. V is TRBV5-6 and J is TRBJ2-7; unclear D gene. This CDR3 has 13 residues. Germline CDR1 reads SGHDT; CDR2 reads YYEEEE. V was trimmed by 0 bases and J by 3 bases, leaving 7 bases between them. In nucleotides, the CDR3 is TGTGCCAGCAGCTTGGAATCACACTACGAGCAGTACGTC. It yields the protein CASSLESHYEQYV.

The table lists this clonotype with a few counts. Germline and junction disagree at one end, which may indicate a read error. The J gene is TRBJ2-4, the V gene TRBV3-1, with 7 bases that match TRBD2. Germline assignment: CDR1 LGHDT and CDR2 YNNKEL (reference sequence). The CDR3 is 18 amino acids. The CDR3 sequence: CATSQDLGRGEGKNIQYF. As DNA, the CDR3 is TGTGCCACCAGCCAAGACCTAGGGAGGGGCGAGGGCAAAAACATTCAGTACTTC.

The sample holds a few counts of this clonotype. The chain has TRBV7-2 and TRBJ2-1; 11 positions agree with TRBD2. The V gene end was trimmed by 1 base and the J gene end by 6 bases; junction bases not matched to a gene: 2. In germline, CDR1 is SGHTA, CDR2 FQGNSA. This CDR3 has 15 amino acids. CDR3: CASSLDSGGANEQFF. The DNA of the CDR3 is TGTGCCAGCAGCTTAGATAGCGGGGGGGCCAATGAGCAGTTCTTC.

This clonotype occurred many times. The chain uses TRBV5-1 and TRBJ2-7; 7 bases map to TRBD1. This CDR3 has 15 residues. The V and J ends lost 0 bases and 0 bases, in that order; junction bases with no gene match: 3. Germline V lookup: CDR1 SGHRS, CDR2 YFSETQ. For the CDR3, the DNA is TGCGCCAGCAGCTTGGAGACAGGGAGCTCCTACGAGCAGTACGTC. Translation: CASSLETGSSYEQYV.

Notes on this clonotype: Possible read error: a much larger clone is one base away. The chain employs TRBV5-4 and TRBJ2-3; D tentatively reads TRBD1 or TRBD2 (5 bases each). Trimming cost V 0 bases and J 0 bases, with 14 bases left between them. CDR1 and CDR2 from the germline V gene are SGHNT and YYREEE (reference sequence). CDR3 length equals 17 residues. CDR3 coding DNA: TGTGCCAGCAGCTTGGCCGGAGTGGGACCCAGCACAGATACGCAGTATTTT. As protein: CASSLAGVGPSTDTQYF.

This clonotype was counted ten times or more. The chain uses TRBV20-1 and TRBJ1-5; tentatively, D is TRBD1 (6 bases). CDR3 length: 16 amino acids. The V and J ends lost 0 bases and 1 base respectively, with 13 bases between them. CDR1 and CDR2 from the germline V gene are DFQATT and SNEGSKA (reference sequence). Here the CDR3 reads CSARDGGGLSNQPQHF. The CDR3 DNA reads TGCAGTGCTAGAGACGGCGGGGGGCTAAGCAATCAGCCCCAGCATTTT.

This clonotype was recorded many times. The chain is built from TRBV6-5 and TRBJ2-1, with D possibly called TRBD1 or TRBD2 (5 bases each). The V and J ends lost 0 bases and 9 bases respectively, with 6 bases between them. Germline CDR1 MNHEY, CDR2 SVGAGI. The CDR3 is 12 residues long. CDR3 in DNA: TGTGCCAGCAGTTACTCGGGGACTGAGCAGTTCTTC. It encodes CASSYSGTEQFF.

CDR3 bases: TGTGCCTGGAGCGCAGGGGGTCGGTATGGCTACACCTTC. As protein: CAWSAGGRYGYTF. This chain links TRBV30 with TRBJ1-2; 7 nucleotides line up with TRBD1. V was clipped by 3 bases and J by 5 bases; unmatched bases: 6. This CDR3 has 13 residues. CDR1 and CDR2 from the germline V gene are GTSNPN and SVGIG (reference sequence). The full variable domain, its missing parts supplied by reference TRBV30 and TRBJ1-2, is SQTIHQWPATLVQPVGSPLSLECTVEGTSNPNLYWYRQAAGRGLQLLFYSVGIGQISSEVPQNLSASRPQDRQFILSSKKLLLSDSGFYLCAWSAGGRYGYTFGSGTRLTVV.